Reported below is one T cell receptor (beta chain). Its antigen is unknown. This specimen comes from a study of shared clonotypes between healthy human individuals. Study as a whole: CD4 naive and CD4 memory each took three plates per donor, while CD8 naive took two and CD8 memory one.

Germline-derived CDR1 and CDR2 are SGDLS and YYNGEE. This CDR3 comprises 16 residues. The ends lost 4 bases at V and 2 bases at J; junction bases unmatched: 10. Every donor, a Caucasian adult, lived in Nashville, Tennessee. General observations from the study: The expectation was that sequencing depth would affect clonotype sharing among donors.

This table comes from immunoSEQ multiplex PCR, and its TCRdb copy is limited to in-frame clones, with some not included. Seen here are 2 million to 3 million clones, roughly 93% observed once, and the top ten hold approximately 0.36%. The sequenced sample consisted of naive CD4+ T cells from PBMCs. Regarding subset: CD45RA+ positively selected. The receptor's source is a man between 18 and 35 years old in good health. Some clones in this sample may be carry-over from other donors' samples. The chain uses TRBV9 and TRBJ2-7; 9 nucleotides align to TRBD2. CDR3 amino acids: CASSSLSAGGPYEQYF. DNA of the CDR3: TGTGCCAGCAGCTCCCTCAGTGCGGGAGGGCCCTACGAGCAGTACTTC.